This record covers a single TCR beta chain. The antigen is unknown. The sample originates from a study of cytomegalovirus exposure and HLA in healthy donors. Study-wide findings and caveats: With DRB1 most and HLA-C fewest, TCR association rates differed between HLA loci in a later analysis. The authors assumed roughly uniform sequencing depth across donors for presence/absence analyses.

CDR1 and CDR2 (germline): SGHNT, YYREEE (reference sequence). This CDR3 comprises 15 residues. Trimming took off 0 bases at V and 2 bases at J, with 9 bases between the two ends. PCR was performed using 60 Vbeta and 13 Jbeta primers. Sequencing used immunoSEQ multiplex PCR; TCRdb keeps in-frame clones, though not all of them. The table shows about 160,000 clones, with 80% occurring only once. The sequence came from a man aged 25 to 40 in good health and CMV-seronegative. The specimen was PBMCs. The chain couples TRBV5-4 to TRBJ1-5; the D is unclear. This chain's CDR3 is CASSLGGSGNQPQHF. CDR3 DNA: TGTGCCAGCAGCTTGGGAGGGAGTGGCAATCAGCCCCAGCATTTT.